This T cell receptor beta chain was captured in a study of control samples from healthy donors and cancer patients. The V end lost 0 bases, the J end lost 7 bases, and 11 bases lay between the germline ends. Germline V gene lookup returns CDR1 SGHRS and CDR2 YFSETQ. The CDR3 has 14 amino acids. TCRdb's copy holds only in-frame clones and misses some; the assay was immunoSEQ multiplex PCR. Here the sample spans about 150,000 clones, approximately 92% being singletons. This chain uses TRBV5-1 with TRBJ2-1; D might be TRBD1 or TRBD2, each matching 5 bases. The clonotype was recovered from a woman in her forties in good health. What was sequenced was blood. The CDR3 nucleotides are TGCGCCAGCAGCTTGGGTGACAGAGGGAATGAGCAGTTCTTC. This codes for CASSLGDRGNEQFF.